These 16 T cell receptor beta chains were sequenced from one sample in a study of shared clonotypes between healthy human individuals. This table comes from immunoSEQ multiplex PCR, and its TCRdb copy is limited to in-frame clones, with some not included. Among 1.4 million or so clones listed, approximately 98.5% were seen once. Specimen: naive CD4+ T cells sorted from blood. As for subset: CD45RA+ positively selected. These receptors all come from a man aged 25 to 45 in good health.

This chain joins TRBV5-1 and TRBJ1-1; the D is unclear. The CDR3 is 13 residues long. The ends were cut back, 1 base at V and 3 bases at J, with 7 bases in the middle. Germline loops: CDR1 SGHRS, CDR2 YFSETQ. The CDR3 DNA is TGCGCCAGCAGCTTGTACGGATACACTGAAGCTTTCTTT. Translating it yields CASSLYGYTEAFF.

The chain has TRBV2 and TRBJ1-5, with 8 bases lining up with TRBD1. The CDR3 has 16 residues. The V segment lost 0 bases and the J segment 9 bases; nucleotides outside the gene matches: 10. Per germline, CDR1 SNHLY and CDR2 FYNNEI. The CDR3 spells CASSEALGTGDLPQHF. CDR3 DNA: TGTGCCAGCAGTGAAGCCCTAGGGACAGGTGATTTGCCCCAGCATTTT. Variable domain in full (rest from reference TRBV2 and TRBJ1-5): EPEVTQTPSHQVTQMGQEVILRCVPISNHLYFYWYRQILGQKVEFLVSFYNNEISEKSEIFDDQFSVERPDGSNFTLKIRSTKLEDSAMYFCASSEALGTGDLPQHFGDGTRLSIL.

V usage is TRBV4-3 and J usage is TRBJ2-7; 9 bases fit TRBD2. The CDR3 is 15 residues long. Germline V gene data show CDR1 as LGHNA and CDR2 as YSLEER. The V segment lost 5 bases and the J segment 4 bases; nucleotides outside the gene matches: 9. The CDR3 here is CASSRATSGIYEQYF. CDR3 DNA: TGCGCCAGCAGCAGAGCGACTAGCGGCATTTACGAGCAGTACTTC.

Turning to this clone: Other DNA sequences in the same sample also yield this CDR3. The V call is TRBV10-2, the J call TRBJ2-2, with 12 bases aligning to TRBD2. Losses at the gene ends were 2 bases for V and 6 bases for J; bases not matched to a gene: 4. This CDR3 region has 16 residues. Germline CDR1 is WSHSY and CDR2 is SAAADI. CDR3 region: CASSETSGRFSGELFF. Here the CDR3 DNA reads TGCGCCAGCAGTGAGACTAGCGGGAGGTTTTCCGGGGAGCTGTTTTTT.

V is TRBV4-3 and J is TRBJ1-3; 8 bases line up with TRBD1. CDR1 and CDR2 (germline): LGHNA, YSLEER. With V trimmed by 0 bases and J by 7 bases, 14 bases remained unmatched. This CDR3 has 18 amino acids. CDR3 in amino acids: CASSQEGPGQGLSNTIYF. The CDR3 nucleotides are TGCGCCAGCAGCCAAGAAGGGCCCGGACAGGGTTTATCGAACACCATATATTTT.

The rearrangement joins TRBV7-2 to TRBJ2-3, with no clear D. CDR1 is SGHTA, CDR2 FQGNSA, per germline. Trimming shortened V by 2 bases and J by 0 bases, and 6 bases separated the two germline ends. The CDR3 is 14 residues long. DNA of the CDR3: TGTGCCAGCAGCTTAAGAGACAGCACAGATACGCAGTATTTT. Translating it yields CASSLRDSTDTQYF.

The J gene is TRBJ1-1, the V gene TRBV4-1, with 9 bases aligning to TRBD1. V shed 3 bases, J shed 4 bases, and the junction held 15 bases outside the gene matches. The CDR3 loop spans 18 amino acids. Looked up from germline, CDR1 is MGHRA and CDR2 is YSYEKL. CDR3 region: CASSQGSGQGLDVTEAFF. CDR3 bases: TGCGCCAGCAGCCAGGGGTCGGGACAGGGCCTAGATGTCACTGAAGCTTTCTTT.

The chain combines TRBV15 with TRBJ2-3; 9 bases fit TRBD2. Trimming removed 5 bases from V and 4 bases from J; junction bases left unmatched: 13. This CDR3 has 17 residues. Germline V gives CDR1 LNHNV, CDR2 YYDKDF (reference sequence). The CDR3 bases are TGTGCCACCAGCTTTGCCATTAGCGGGAGCGGACCAGATACGCAGTATTTT. It translates to CATSFAISGSGPDTQYF.

The chain joins TRBV28 to TRBJ2-5; possible D gene TRBD1, 5 bases. V dropped 2 bases and J dropped 3 bases, with 13 bases sitting between them. Germline V lookup: CDR1 MDHEN, CDR2 SYDVKM. The CDR3 runs to 15 residues. The CDR3 nucleotides read TGTGCCAGCAGTTTAGGGGCGACCCGGGAAGAGACCCAGTACTTC. Amino acids: CASSLGATREETQYF.

The chain employs TRBV9 and TRBJ2-3; 9 positions agree with TRBD2. The CDR3 has 16 amino acids. The V segment lost 2 bases and the J segment 2 bases; nucleotides outside the gene matches: 6. In germline, CDR1 is SGDLS, CDR2 YYNGEE. DNA of the CDR3: TGTGCCAGCAGCGTTTTAGCGGGAGCCTTCACAGATACGCAGTATTTT. It encodes CASSVLAGAFTDTQYF.

V gene TRBV5-4 combines with J gene TRBJ1-4; D unresolved. V dropped 0 bases and J dropped 7 bases, with 4 bases sitting between them. In germline, CDR1 is SGHNT, CDR2 YYREEE (reference sequence). The CDR3 is made up of 12 amino acids. CDR3 protein: CASSLVGEKLFF. The DNA of the CDR3 is TGTGCCAGCAGCTTGGTGGGTGAAAAACTGTTTTTT.

Worth noting for this clone: Different DNA sequences within this sample yield the same CDR3. This sequence joins TRBV5-1 and TRBJ1-2, with TRBD1 matching over 7 bases. V shed 4 bases, J shed 5 bases, and the junction held 5 bases outside the gene matches. Germline CDR1 SGHRS, CDR2 YFSETQ. The CDR3 is 13 amino acids. CDR3: CASSVDRDYGYTF. The CDR3 coding sequence is TGCGCCAGCAGCGTTGACAGGGATTATGGCTACACCTTC. The entire variable domain, with the rest obtained from reference TRBV5-1 and TRBJ1-2, is as follows: KAGVTQTPRYLIKTRGQQVTLSCSPISGHRSVSWYQQTPGQGLQFLFEYFSETQRNKGNFPGRFSGRQFSNSRSEMNVSTLELGDSALYLCASSVDRDYGYTFGSGTRLTVV.

The gene calls are TRBV4-1 and TRBJ2-3; TRBD2 agrees at 10 bases. This CDR3 has 16 amino acids. Germline V gene data show CDR1 as MGHRA and CDR2 as YSYEKL. The trim removed 1 base at V and 1 base at J, leaving 2 bases unmatched. CDR3 residues: CASSQGSGRRTDTQYF. CDR3 coding DNA: TGCGCCAGCAGCCAAGGTAGCGGGAGGCGCACAGATACGCAGTATTTT.

The chain joins TRBV4-1 to TRBJ1-2; no reliable D call. The CDR3 has 15 amino acids. Germline V gene data show CDR1 as MGHRA and CDR2 as YSYEKL. V dropped 0 bases and J dropped 6 bases, with 14 bases sitting between them. CDR3 coding DNA: TGCGCCAGCAGCCAAGATATCTTGCGGGAGGATGGCTACACCTTC. Translated, it gives CASSQDILREDGYTF.

This chain connects TRBV6-5 to TRBJ2-6; D might be TRBD1 (6 bases). The germline CDR1 and CDR2 sequences are MNHEY and SVGAGI. Trimming took off 6 bases at V and 3 bases at J, with 9 bases between the two ends. There are 14 residues in the CDR3. CDR3 coding DNA: TGTGCCAGCAGCTGGGGGCATGGGGCCAACGTCCTGACTTTC. It yields the protein CASSWGHGANVLTF.

The chain couples TRBV7-2 to TRBJ2-2; the match to TRBD1 covers 9 bases. Per the germline V gene, CDR1 is SGHTA and CDR2 is FQGNSA. J gave up 4 bases and V 6 bases, and 3 bases lay outside the gene matches. The CDR3 has 14 amino acids. The CDR3 loop reads CASRGTGSTGELFF. The CDR3 bases are TGTGCCAGCAGGGGGACAGGGAGCACCGGGGAGCTGTTTTTT.